This TCR beta chain was documented in a study of T cells in Graves' hyperthyroidism and ophthalmopathy. Study-wide results and limits: Most expanded thyroid clonotypes above 0.001 recurred in blood.

Germline values: CDR1 MNHEY, CDR2 SVGAGI. The CDR3 extends over 13 amino acids. This clonotype has just one count. Its antigen is undetermined. Germline is not matched at one junction end, which may reflect a read error. It was considered stable Graves' hyperthyroidism when ophthalmopathy did not progress within 18 months. Patients aged 18 to 65 had newly diagnosed hyperthyroidism lasting under 2 months. Regions amplified from RNA transcripts were the TCR beta CDR3 regions. A first-round RT-PCR of the TCR CDR3 used the HTBI primer set. In TCRdb, the multiplex PCR reads were re-called with MiXCR into one record per CDR3 protein. The sample records 500,000 to 600,000 distinct CDR3 sequences, 46% being singletons.

This chain joins TRBV6-5 and TRBJ1-5; D not certain. Input material: peripheral blood or thyroid tissue (not recorded which). This receptor was identified in a woman in her late teens or twenties with Graves' hyperthyroidism. Written as DNA, the CDR3 is TGTGCCATCAGTTACCCGCAGAATCAGCCCCAGCATTTT. It is translated as CAISYPQNQPQHF.